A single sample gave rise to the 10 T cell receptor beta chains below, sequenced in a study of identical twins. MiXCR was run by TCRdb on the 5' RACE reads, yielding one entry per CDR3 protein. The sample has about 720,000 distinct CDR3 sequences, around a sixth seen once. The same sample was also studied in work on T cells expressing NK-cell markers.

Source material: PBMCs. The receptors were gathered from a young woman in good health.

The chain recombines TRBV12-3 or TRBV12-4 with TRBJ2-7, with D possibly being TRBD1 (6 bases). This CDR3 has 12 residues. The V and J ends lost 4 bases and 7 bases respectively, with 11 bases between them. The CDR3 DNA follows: TGTGCCAGCAGTTACAGGGCTCGGGAGCAGTACTTC. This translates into CASSYRAREQYF.

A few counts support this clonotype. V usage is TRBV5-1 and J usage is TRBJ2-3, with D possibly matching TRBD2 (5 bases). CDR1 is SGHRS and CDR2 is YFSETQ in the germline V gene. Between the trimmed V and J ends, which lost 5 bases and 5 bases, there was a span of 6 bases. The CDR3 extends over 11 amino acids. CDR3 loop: CASRREDTQYF. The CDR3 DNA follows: TGCGCCAGCAGGAGGGAAGATACGCAGTATTTT.

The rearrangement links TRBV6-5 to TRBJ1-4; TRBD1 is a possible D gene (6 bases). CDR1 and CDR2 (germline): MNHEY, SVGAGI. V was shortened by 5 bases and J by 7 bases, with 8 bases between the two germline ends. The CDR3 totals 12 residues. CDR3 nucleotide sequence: TGTGCCAGCAGTGGGGGCCGTGAAAAACTGTTTTTT. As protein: CASSGGREKLFF.

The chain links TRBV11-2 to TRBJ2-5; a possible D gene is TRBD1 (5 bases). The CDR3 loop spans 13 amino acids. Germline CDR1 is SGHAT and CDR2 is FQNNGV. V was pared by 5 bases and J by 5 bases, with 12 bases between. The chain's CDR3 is CASSLRGWETQYF. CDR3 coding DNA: TGTGCCAGCAGCCTTAGGGGTTGGGAGACCCAGTACTTC.

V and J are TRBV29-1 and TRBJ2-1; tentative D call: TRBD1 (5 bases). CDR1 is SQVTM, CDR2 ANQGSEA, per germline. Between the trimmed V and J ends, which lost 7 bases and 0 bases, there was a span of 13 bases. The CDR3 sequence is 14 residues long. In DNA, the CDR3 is TGCAGCGCCGAAGGGGTGTCCTCCTACAATGAGCAGTTCTTC. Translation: CSAEGVSSYNEQFF.

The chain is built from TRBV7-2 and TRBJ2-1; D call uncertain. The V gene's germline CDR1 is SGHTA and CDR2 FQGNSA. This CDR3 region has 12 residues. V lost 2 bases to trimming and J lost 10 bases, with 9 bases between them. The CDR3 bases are TGTGCCAGCAGCTTACCGGCGTACGAGCAGTTCTTC. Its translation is CASSLPAYEQFF.

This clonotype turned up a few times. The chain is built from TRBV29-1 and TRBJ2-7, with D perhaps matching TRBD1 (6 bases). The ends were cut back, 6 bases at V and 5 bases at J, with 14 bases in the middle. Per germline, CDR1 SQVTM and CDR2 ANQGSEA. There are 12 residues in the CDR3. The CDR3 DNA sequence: TGCAGCGTAGATACAGGGACCGACGAGCAGTACTTC. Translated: CSVDTGTDEQYF.

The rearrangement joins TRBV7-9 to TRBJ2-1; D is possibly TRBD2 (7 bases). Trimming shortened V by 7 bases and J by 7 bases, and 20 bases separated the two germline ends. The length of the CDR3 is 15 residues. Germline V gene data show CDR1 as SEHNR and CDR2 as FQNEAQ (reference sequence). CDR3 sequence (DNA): TGTGCCAGCAACACATGGGGGAGGGGGAGGAATGAGCAGTTCTTC. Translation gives CASNTWGRGRNEQFF.

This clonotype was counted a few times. DNA for the CDR3: TGTGCCAGCAGCGTAGCTAGTTCGGGCAGCTCCTACAATGAGCAGTTCTTC. Its translation is CASSVASSGSSYNEQFF. The rearrangement joins TRBV9 to TRBJ2-1; D unresolved. With 0 bases removed from V and 0 bases from J, the gap between germline ends came to 13 bases. The CDR3 spans 17 residues. The germline CDR1 and CDR2 sequences are SGDLS and YYNGEE.

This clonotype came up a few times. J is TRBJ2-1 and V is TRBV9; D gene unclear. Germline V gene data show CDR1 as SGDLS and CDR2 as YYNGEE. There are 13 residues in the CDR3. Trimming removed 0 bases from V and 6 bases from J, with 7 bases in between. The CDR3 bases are TGTGCCAGCAGCGTAGCCCCAGGCAATGAGCAGTTCTTC. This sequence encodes CASSVAPGNEQFF.